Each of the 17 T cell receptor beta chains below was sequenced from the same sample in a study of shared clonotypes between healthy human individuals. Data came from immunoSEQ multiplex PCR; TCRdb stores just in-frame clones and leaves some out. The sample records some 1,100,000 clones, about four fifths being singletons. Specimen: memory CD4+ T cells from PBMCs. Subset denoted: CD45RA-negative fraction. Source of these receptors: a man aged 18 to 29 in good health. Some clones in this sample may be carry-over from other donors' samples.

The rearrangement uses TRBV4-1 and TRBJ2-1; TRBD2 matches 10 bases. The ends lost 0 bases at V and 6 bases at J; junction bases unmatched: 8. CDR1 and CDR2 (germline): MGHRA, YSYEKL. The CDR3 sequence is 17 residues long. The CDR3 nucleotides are TGCGCCAGCAGCCAAGATCCCGCTAGCGGGGGTGTCAATGAGCAGTTCTTC. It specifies CASSQDPASGGVNEQFF.

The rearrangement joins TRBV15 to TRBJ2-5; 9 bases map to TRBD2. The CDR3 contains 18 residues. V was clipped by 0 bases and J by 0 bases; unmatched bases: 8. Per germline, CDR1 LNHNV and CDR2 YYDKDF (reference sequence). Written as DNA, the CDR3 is TGTGCCACCAGCAGAGATGTAAGCCTAGCGGGGTACCAAGAGACCCAGTACTTC. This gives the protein CATSRDVSLAGYQETQYF.

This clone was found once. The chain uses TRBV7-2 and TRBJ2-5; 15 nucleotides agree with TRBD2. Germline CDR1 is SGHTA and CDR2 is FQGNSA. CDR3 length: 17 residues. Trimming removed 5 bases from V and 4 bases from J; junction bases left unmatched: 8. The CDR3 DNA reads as TGTGCCAGCAGCGGGACTAGCGGGAGGCCTATTTTAGAGACCCAGTACTTC. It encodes CASSGTSGRPILETQYF.

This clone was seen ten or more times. The CDR3 sequence is CASSQAGTAGGGYTF. The CDR3 DNA reads TGTGCCAGCAGCCAGGCCGGGACAGCTGGGGGTGGCTACACCTTC. The rearrangement joins TRBV14 to TRBJ1-2; 7 nucleotides match TRBD1. Looked up from germline, CDR1 is SGHDN and CDR2 is FVKESK. The CDR3 runs 15 residues. The V and J ends lost 3 bases and 7 bases, in that order; junction bases with no gene match: 11.

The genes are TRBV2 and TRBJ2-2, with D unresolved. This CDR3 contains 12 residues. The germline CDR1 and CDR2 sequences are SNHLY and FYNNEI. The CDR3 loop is CATRQSPGELFF. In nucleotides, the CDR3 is TGTGCTACCAGACAAAGCCCCGGGGAGCTGTTTTTT.

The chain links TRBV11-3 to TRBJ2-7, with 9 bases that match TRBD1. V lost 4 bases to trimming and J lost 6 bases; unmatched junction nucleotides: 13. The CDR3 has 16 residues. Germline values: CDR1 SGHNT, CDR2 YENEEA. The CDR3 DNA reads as TGTGCCAGCAGCTCCAGCTCGGGGACAGGGTTATTCGAGCAGTACTTC. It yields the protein CASSSSSGTGLFEQYF.

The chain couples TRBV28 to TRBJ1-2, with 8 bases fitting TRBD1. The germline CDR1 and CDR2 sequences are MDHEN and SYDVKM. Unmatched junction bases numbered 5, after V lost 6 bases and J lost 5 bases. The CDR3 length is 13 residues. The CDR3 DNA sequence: TGTGCCAGCAGCCCTGACAGGGGATATGGCTACACCTTC. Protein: CASSPDRGYGYTF.

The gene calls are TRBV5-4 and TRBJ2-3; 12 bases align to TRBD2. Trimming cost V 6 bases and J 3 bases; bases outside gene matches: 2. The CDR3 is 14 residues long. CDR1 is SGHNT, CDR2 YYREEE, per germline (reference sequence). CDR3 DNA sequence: TGTGCCAGCAAACTAGCGGGAGGAACAGATACGCAGTATTTT. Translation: CASKLAGGTDTQYF.

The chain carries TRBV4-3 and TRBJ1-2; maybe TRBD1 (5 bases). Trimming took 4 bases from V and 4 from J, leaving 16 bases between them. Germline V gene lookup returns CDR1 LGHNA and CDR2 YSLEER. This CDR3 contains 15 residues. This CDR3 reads CASSRDGGTFYGYTF. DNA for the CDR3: TGCGCCAGCAGCCGGGACGGCGGAACGTTCTATGGCTACACCTTC.

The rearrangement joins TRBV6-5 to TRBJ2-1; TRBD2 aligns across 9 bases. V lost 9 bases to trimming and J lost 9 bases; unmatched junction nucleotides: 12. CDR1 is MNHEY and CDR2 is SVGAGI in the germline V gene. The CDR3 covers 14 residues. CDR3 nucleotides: TGTGCCAGTCATCTAGCGGGATTTCAGGGTGAGCAGTTCTTC. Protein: CASHLAGFQGEQFF.

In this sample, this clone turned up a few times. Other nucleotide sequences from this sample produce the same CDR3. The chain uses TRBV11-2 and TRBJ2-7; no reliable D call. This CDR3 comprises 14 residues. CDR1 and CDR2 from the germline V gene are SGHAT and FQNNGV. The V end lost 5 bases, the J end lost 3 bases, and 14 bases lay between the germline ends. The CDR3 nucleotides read TGTGCCAGCAGCCCGGGTACGCGGAACTACGAGCAGTACTTC. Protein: CASSPGTRNYEQYF.

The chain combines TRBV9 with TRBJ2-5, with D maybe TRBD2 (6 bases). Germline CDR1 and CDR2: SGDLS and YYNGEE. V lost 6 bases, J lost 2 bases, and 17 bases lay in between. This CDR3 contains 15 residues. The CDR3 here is CASTPGSGLQETQYF. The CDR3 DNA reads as TGTGCCAGCACCCCAGGTAGCGGACTACAAGAGACCCAGTACTTC.

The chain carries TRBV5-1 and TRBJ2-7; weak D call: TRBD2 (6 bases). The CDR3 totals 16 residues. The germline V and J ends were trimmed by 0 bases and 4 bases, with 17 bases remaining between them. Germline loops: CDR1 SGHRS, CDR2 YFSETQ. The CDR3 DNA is TGCGCCAGCAGCTTGGCCAACCCAGAAGCGGGTTACGAGCAGTACTTC. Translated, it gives CASSLANPEAGYEQYF.

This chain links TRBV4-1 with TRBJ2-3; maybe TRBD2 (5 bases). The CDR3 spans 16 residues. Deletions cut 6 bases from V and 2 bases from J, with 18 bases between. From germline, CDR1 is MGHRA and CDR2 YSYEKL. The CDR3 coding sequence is TGCGCCAGCAGTGCCCCGAGCGGACCCCTCACAGATACGCAGTATTTT. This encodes CASSAPSGPLTDTQYF.

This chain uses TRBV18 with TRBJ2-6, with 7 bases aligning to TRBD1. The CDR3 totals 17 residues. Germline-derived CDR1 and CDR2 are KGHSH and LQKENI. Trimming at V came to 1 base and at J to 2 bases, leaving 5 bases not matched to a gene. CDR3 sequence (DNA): TGTGCCAGCTCACCACAGGGGGCCCGGACTGGGGCCAACGTCCTGACTTTC. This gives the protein CASSPQGARTGANVLTF.

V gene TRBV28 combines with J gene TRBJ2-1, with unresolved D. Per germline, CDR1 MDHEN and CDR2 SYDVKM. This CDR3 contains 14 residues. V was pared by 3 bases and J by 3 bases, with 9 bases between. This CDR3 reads CASSFWQIYNEQFF. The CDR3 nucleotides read TGTGCCAGCAGTTTTTGGCAGATCTACAATGAGCAGTTCTTC. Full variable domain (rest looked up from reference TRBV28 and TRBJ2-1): DVKVTQSSRYLVKRTGEKVFLECVQDMDHENMFWYRQDPGLGLRLIYFSYDVKMKEKGDIPEGYSVSREKKERFSLILESASTNQTSMYLCASSFWQIYNEQFFGPGTRLTVL.

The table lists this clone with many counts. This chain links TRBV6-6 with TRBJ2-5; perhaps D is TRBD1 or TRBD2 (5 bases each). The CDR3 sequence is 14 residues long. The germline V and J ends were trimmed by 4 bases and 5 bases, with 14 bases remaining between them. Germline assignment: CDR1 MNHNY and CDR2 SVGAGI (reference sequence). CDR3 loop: CASSFGTYAETQYF. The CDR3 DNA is TGTGCCAGCAGTTTCGGGACGTATGCGGAGACCCAGTACTTC.